This TCR beta chain originates from a study of PD-1 blockade in classical Hodgkin lymphoma. Study-level background: Patients were treated with nivolumab at 3 mg/kg, and this was given intravenously every 2 weeks. Findings of the study overall: Differences between repertoires have undefined causes, possibly disease activity or prior therapy.

In the case of this clone: Its matching antigen is unknown.

Time point noted: cycle 4 day 1 (C4D1), after about 6 weeks of nivolumab. After autologous stem cell transplantation all patients relapsed, and prior brentuximab vedotin exposure differed between cohorts. The CD8+ T cells came from thawed PBMCs through magnetic negative selection. Measured with immunoSEQ multiplex PCR; TCRdb has only the in-frame clones, and not every one. In the table there are several thousand clones, over 60% of which are singletons. The TCR was taken from a human donor with classical Hodgkin lymphoma. Sequenced material: CD8+ T cells from blood, taken before the fourth cycle of nivolumab.

The CDR3 loop is CASSLGYSRLDYEQYF. The CDR3 region has the DNA TGTGCCAGCAGTTTGGGGTATTCACGTTTGGACTACGAGCAGTACTTC. V and J are TRBV28 and TRBJ2-7, with D hard to call. The V and J ends lost 3 bases and 3 bases respectively, with 18 bases between them. Germline values: CDR1 MDHEN, CDR2 SYDVKM. The CDR3 has 16 amino acids.